This T cell receptor (beta chain) was identified in a study of blood T cell repertoires in COVID-19. Across the study: The United States, Italy and Spain provided the acute and convalescent COVID-19 samples.

As processed by the authors: Amplifying reference gene primers gave estimates of nucleated cell counts. Repertoires were generated with immunoSEQ multiplex PCR, while TCRdb's copy carries only in-frame clones and drops some. V, J and clone size are those of that table, while D and trimming were read from the DNA. The sample yields 150,000 to 200,000 clones, roughly 90% seen once. This CDR3 has 17 amino acids. V dropped 8 bases and J dropped 4 bases, with 26 bases sitting between them. The germline CDR1 and CDR2 sequences are MDHEN and SYDVKM. The sequenced material came from peripheral blood. The chain joins TRBV28 to TRBJ1-2; D is perhaps TRBD1 (6 bases). The sequence was obtained from a woman aged 70-85 years with acute or convalescent COVID-19. DNA of the CDR3: TGTGCCAGCTACACTATGGGCAACAGGGACCGACTCTATGGCTACACCTTC. This sequence encodes CASYTMGNRDRLYGYTF.